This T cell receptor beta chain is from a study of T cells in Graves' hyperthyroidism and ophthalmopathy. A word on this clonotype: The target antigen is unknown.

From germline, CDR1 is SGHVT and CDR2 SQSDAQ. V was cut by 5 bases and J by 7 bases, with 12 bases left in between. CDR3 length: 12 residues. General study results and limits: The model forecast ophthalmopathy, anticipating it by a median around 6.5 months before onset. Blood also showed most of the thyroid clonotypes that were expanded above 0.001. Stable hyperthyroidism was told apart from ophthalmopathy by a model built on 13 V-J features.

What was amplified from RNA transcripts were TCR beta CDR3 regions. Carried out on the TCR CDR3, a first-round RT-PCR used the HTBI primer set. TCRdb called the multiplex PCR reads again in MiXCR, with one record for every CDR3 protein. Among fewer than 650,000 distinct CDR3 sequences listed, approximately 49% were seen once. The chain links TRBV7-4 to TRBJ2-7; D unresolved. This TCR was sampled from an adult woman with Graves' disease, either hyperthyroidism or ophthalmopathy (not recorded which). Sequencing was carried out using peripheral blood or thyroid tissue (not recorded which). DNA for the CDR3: TGTGCCAGCAGCCCGCTCTCCTTGGAGCAGTACTTC. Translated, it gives CASSPLSLEQYF.